Following are 4 T cell receptor beta chains from one sample sequenced in a study of T cells after yellow fever vaccination. TCRdb itself ran the 5' RACE reads through MiXCR, one entry per CDR3 protein. The sample yields 150,000 or so distinct CDR3 sequences, about 6.2% seen once. The specimen comprised CD4+ T cells sorted from PBMCs, sampled 10 days after the yellow fever booster vaccination. The receptors here all came from a man aged 25-45 years who received the YFV17D yellow fever vaccine.

Many counts were recorded for this clonotype. V usage is TRBV5-1 and J usage is TRBJ1-1; D remains unclear. Germline lookup yields CDR1 SGHRS and CDR2 YFSETQ. The CDR3 loop spans 12 amino acids. V was trimmed by 4 bases and J by 10 bases, leaving 14 bases between them. The CDR3 sequence is CASSRESGLAFF. The CDR3 DNA is TGCGCCAGCAGCCGGGAGAGCGGGCTAGCTTTCTTT.

This clonotype has a count of ten or more. The rearrangement links TRBV7-2 to TRBJ2-2; the D gene is possibly TRBD2 (6 bases). The V end was cut by 1 base, the J end by 4 bases, with 13 bases between. The CDR3 has 16 amino acids. CDR1 and CDR2 (germline): SGHTA, FQGNSA. CDR3 DNA sequence: TGTGCCAGCAGCTTAGGAGGCGGGAAGTCCACCGGGGAGCTGTTTTTT. As protein: CASSLGGGKSTGELFF.

Concerning this clonotype itself: With a much larger clone just one base away, this may be a read error. This sequence joins TRBV10-1 and TRBJ2-3, with D possibly being TRBD2 (5 bases). The CDR3 loop spans 17 amino acids. Looked up from germline, CDR1 is WNHNN and CDR2 is SYGVQD (reference sequence). Trimming cost V 0 bases and J 4 bases, with 17 bases left between them. The CDR3 here is CASSESKSVRAPDTQYF. In DNA form, the CDR3 reads TGCGCCAGCAGTGAGTCGAAGAGCGTGAGGGCCCCAGATACGCAGTATTTT.

This clonotype was picked up many times. The chain is built from TRBV4-3 and TRBJ1-4; no clear D. V dropped 2 bases and J dropped 5 bases, with 15 bases sitting between them. Germline lookup yields CDR1 LGHNA and CDR2 YSLEER. The CDR3 is 16 amino acids. The CDR3 protein is CASSQRGTRGNEKLFF. For the CDR3, the DNA is TGCGCCAGCAGCCAACGCGGAACTAGAGGAAATGAAAAACTGTTTTTT.